This T cell receptor (beta chain) was found in a study of blood T cell repertoires in COVID-19 (dated by TCRdb to 2018 to 2020). At the level of the whole study: Samples covering the acute and convalescent phases of COVID-19 were provided by collaborators in the United States, Italy and Spain. The samples were drawn from the first 160 participants of the ongoing ImmuneRACE study and from about 1,200 subjects provided by 6 global collaborators. Sample metadata almost always included a de-identified subject ID, COVID-19 status, age in years and sex. The repertoires were made available in a free public database intended to serve as a resource for research on the immune response to SARS-CoV-2. Where HLA class I and class II types were available, the types were taken from metadata supplied by the sample provider, not from assay-based typing. Subjects who had been exposed to COVID-19, were actively infected with it, or had recovered from it provided the deeply sampled blood TCRbeta repertoires that made up the dataset. The prospective study material was composed of cDNA or gDNA derived from T cells, B-cell-depleted T cells, or PBMCs. What the research found in general, with its limitations: The amount of clinical and demographic metadata varied by source and participant and was provided uncurated.

Comment on this clone: Its antigen specificity is not known. The record has no base qualities; no much larger clone is one base away.

V and J are trimmed by 6 bases and 7 bases, and the gene matches miss 14 bases of the junction. The CDR3 numbers 17 residues from cysteine through phenylalanine. Of all the DNA, just the CDR3 is kept, 51 bases in frame from base 1. CDR1 and CDR2 (MDHEN, SYDVKM) derive from the germline V gene. TCRbeta CDR3 regions were amplified from genomic DNA by means of the immunoSEQ Assay, a bias-controlled multiplex PCR. In the source study's methods: The number of nucleated cells in each sample was estimated from the amplification of reference gene primers within the assay. To quantify the absolute abundance of each unique TCRbeta CDR3 rearrangement, sequence reads were collapsed and filtered. For each sample, productive Simpson clonality was calculated as the square root of Simpson's diversity index across productive rearrangements. Here the immuneACCESS table is served through TCRdb, limited to in-frame sequences with V and J called. Missing clones are a known gap in these copies; in checked studies unresolved V genes cover under half, and the rest lacks a known reason. That table furnishes V, J and clone size, whereas the DNA furnished D and trimming. The sample table contains approximately 91,000 clones; only one count was recorded for over 60% of them. The ten top clones hold 6.5% to 9% of the sample.

Each collaborating institution followed its own protocols to collect whole blood in K2EDTA tubes. For TCRbeta analysis, collaborator samples were shipped as frozen whole blood, as isolated PBMCs, or as DNA extracted from either sample type. What was sequenced was peripheral blood. The receptor chain draws on TRBV28 and TRBJ2-7; 14 middle bases align to TRBD2. This TCR derives from a man aged 65 to 85 with acute or convalescent COVID-19. DNA sequence: TGTGCCAGCAGACTGGGACTAGCGGGAGTTTTGTCTGATGAGCAGTACTTC. Its amino acids are CASRLGLAGVLSDEQYF.